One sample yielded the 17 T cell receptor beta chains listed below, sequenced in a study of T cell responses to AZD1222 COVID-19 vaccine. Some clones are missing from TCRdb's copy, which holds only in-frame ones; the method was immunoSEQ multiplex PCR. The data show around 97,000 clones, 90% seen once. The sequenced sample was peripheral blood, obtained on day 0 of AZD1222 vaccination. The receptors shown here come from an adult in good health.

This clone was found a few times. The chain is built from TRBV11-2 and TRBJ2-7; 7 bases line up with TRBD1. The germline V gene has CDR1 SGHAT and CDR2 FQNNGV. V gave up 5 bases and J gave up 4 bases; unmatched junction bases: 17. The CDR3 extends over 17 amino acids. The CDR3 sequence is CASSGIAGNRGVYEQYF. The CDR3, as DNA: TGTGCCAGCAGCGGAATCGCAGGGAACAGGGGAGTGTACGAGCAGTACTTC.

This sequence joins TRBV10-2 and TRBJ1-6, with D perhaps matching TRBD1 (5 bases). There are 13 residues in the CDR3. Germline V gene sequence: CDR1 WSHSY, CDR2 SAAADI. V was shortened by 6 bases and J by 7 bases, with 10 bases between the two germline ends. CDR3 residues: CASSQGRNSPLHF. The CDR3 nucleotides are TGCGCCAGCAGCCAGGGTAGAAATTCACCCCTCCACTTT.

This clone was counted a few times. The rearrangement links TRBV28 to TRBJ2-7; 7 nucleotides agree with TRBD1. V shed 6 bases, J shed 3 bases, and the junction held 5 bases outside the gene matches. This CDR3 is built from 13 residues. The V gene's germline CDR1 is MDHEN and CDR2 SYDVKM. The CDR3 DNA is TGTGCCAGCAGCCAGACAGGGAACTACGAGCAGTACTTC. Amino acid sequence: CASSQTGNYEQYF.

The DNA of the CDR3 is TGTGCCAGCAGCCTCAGACGTCAGGACGGGCAGTACTTC. This gives the protein CASSLRRQDGQYF. The chain combines TRBV16 with TRBJ2-7; no definite D call. Trimming took 4 bases from V and 9 from J, leaving 16 bases between them. Germline V gives CDR1 KGHSY, CDR2 FQNENV. The CDR3 is made up of 13 amino acids.

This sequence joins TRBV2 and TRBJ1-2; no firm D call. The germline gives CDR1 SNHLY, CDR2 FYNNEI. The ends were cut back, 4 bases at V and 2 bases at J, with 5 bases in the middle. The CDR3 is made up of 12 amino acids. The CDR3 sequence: CASSGENYGYTF. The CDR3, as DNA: TGTGCCAGCAGTGGAGAAAACTATGGCTACACCTTC.

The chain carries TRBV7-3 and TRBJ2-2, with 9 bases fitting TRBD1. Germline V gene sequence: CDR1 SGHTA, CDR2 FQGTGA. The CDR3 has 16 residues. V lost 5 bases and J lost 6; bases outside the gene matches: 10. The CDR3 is CASSLTGTGSPGELFF. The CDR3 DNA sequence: TGTGCCAGCAGCCTCACCGGGACAGGGAGTCCCGGGGAGCTGTTTTTT.

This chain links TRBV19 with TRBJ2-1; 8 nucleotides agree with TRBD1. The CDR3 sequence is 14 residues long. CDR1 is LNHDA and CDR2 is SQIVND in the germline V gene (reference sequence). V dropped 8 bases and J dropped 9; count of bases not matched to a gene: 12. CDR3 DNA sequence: TGTGCCAGTGCTACCCTCCAGGGGGCGTTTGAGCAGTTCTTC. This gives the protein CASATLQGAFEQFF.

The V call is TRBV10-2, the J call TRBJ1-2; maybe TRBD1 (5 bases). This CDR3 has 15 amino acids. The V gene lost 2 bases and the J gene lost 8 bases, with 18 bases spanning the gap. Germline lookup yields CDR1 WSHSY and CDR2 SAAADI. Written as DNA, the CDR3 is TGCGCCAGCAGTGAGGATTTCGGGACGATGGACGGCTACACCTTC. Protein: CASSEDFGTMDGYTF.

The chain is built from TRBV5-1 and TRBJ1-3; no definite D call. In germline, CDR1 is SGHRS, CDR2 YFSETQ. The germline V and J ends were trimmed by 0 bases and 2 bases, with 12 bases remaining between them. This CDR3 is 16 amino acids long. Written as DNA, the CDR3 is TGCGCCAGCAGCTTGGTGGGTGCGCTCGCTGGAAACACCATATATTTT. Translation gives CASSLVGALAGNTIYF.

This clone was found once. For the CDR3, the DNA is TGTGCCAGCAGTTTTATTAACGAGCAGTACTTC. Protein: CASSFINEQYF. The J gene is TRBJ2-7, the V gene TRBV12-3 or TRBV12-4; unclear D gene. The CDR3 totals 11 residues. The V and J ends lost 3 bases and 5 bases respectively, with 5 bases between them.

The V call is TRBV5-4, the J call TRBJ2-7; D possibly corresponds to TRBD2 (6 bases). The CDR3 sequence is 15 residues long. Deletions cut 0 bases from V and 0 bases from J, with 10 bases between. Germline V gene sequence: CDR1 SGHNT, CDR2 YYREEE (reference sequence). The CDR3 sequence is CASSLGGESSYEQYF. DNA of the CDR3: TGTGCCAGCAGCTTGGGGGGGGAAAGCTCCTACGAGCAGTACTTC. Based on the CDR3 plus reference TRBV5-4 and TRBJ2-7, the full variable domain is ETGVTQSPTHLIKTRGQQVTLRCSSQSGHNTVSWYQQALGQGPQFIFQYYREEENGRGNFPPRFSGLQFPNYSSELNVNALELDDSALYLCASSLGGESSYEQYFGPGTRLTVT.

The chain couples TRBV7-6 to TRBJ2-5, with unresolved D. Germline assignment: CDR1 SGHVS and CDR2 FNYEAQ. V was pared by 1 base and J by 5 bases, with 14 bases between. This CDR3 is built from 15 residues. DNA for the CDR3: TGTGCCAGCAGCTTAGAGGATGTCAGGTCGGAGACCCAGTACTTC. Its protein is CASSLEDVRSETQYF.

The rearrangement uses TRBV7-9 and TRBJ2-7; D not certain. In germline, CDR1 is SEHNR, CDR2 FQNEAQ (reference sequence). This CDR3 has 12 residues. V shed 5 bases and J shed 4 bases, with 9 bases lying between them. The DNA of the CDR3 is TGTGCCAGCAGCCACATCCCTTACGAGCAGTACTTC. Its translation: CASSHIPYEQYF.

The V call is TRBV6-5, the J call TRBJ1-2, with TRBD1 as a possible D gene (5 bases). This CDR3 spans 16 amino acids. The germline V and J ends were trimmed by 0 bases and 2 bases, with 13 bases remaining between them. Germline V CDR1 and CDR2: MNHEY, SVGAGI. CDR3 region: CASSYSGSGRNYGYTF. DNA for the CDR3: TGTGCCAGCAGTTACTCGGGTTCGGGACGGAACTATGGCTACACCTTC.

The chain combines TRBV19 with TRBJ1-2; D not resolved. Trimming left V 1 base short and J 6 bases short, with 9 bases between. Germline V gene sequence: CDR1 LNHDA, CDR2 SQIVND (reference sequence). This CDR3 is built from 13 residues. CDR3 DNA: TGTGCCAGTAGTATAGGACCCGTACATGGCTACACCTTC. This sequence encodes CASSIGPVHGYTF. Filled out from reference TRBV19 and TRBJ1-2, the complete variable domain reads DGGITQSPKYLFRKEGQNVTLSCEQNLNHDAMYWYRQDPGQGLRLIYYSQIVNDFQKGDIAEGYSVSREKKESFPLTVTSAQKNPTAFYLCASSIGPVHGYTFGSGTRLTVV.

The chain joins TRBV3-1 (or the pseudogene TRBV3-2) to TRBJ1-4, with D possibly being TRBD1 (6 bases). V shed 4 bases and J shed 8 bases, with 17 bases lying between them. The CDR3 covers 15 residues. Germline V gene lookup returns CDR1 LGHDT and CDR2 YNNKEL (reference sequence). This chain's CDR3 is CASSLVTGNREKLFF. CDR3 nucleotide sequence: TGTGCCAGCAGCCTTGTGACAGGAAATAGGGAAAAACTGTTTTTT.

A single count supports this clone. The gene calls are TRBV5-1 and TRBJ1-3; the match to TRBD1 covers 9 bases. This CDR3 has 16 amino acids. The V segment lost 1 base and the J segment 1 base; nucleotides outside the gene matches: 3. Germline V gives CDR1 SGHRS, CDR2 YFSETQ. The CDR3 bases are TGCGCCAGCAGCTTGAGGGGACAGGGTTCTGGAAACACCATATATTTT. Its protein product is CASSLRGQGSGNTIYF.